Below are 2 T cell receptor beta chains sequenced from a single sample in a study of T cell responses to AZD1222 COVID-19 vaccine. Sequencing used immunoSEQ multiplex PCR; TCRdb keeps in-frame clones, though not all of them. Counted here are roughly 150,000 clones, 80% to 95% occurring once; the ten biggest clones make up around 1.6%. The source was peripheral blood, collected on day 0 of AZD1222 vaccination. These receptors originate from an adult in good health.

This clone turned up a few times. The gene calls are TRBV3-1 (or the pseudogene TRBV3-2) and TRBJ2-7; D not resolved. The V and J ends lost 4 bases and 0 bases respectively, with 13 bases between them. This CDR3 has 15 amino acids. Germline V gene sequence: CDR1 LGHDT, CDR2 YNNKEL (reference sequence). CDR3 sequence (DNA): TGTGCCAGCAGCCGTCCCCCATTTTCCTCCTACGAGCAGTACTTC. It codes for CASSRPPFSSYEQYF.

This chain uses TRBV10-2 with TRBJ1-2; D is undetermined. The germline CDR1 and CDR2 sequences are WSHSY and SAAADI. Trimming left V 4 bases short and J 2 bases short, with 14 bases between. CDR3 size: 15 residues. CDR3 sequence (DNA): TGCGCCAGCAGTGTTTCTCGGACGGGGAACTATGGCTACACCTTC. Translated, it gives CASSVSRTGNYGYTF.